The clone carrying this TCR beta chain was seen a few times. As originally analysed: The authors estimated nucleated cell counts from reference gene primer amplification. Sequencing was performed with immunoSEQ multiplex PCR; in TCRdb, only in-frame clones are kept and a portion is missing. D and trimming come from the DNA, and the V and J calls and clone size come from that table. The repertoire includes about 62,000 clones, 75% to 90% of them detected once, and 1.3% sits in the top ten. The sample comes from a study of blood T cell repertoires in COVID-19. At the level of the study: Some COVID-19 samples were acute and others convalescent; all came from the United States, Italy and Spain. PBMCs, B-cell-depleted T cells, or T cells were the source of the cDNA or gDNA that made up the material.

The V end was cut by 5 bases, the J end by 7 bases, with 12 bases between. In germline, CDR1 is SGHAT, CDR2 FQDESV (reference sequence). This CDR3 is built from 14 residues. Source material: peripheral blood. This TCR was recovered from a woman over 75 with acute or convalescent COVID-19. The V call is TRBV11-1, the J call TRBJ1-6, with TRBD1 as a possible D gene (6 bases). The CDR3 DNA reads as TGTGCCAGCAGCCCAACAGGGCGCAATTCACCCCTCCACTTT. Amino acids: CASSPTGRNSPLHF.